These T cell receptor beta chains were read from a single sample in a study of vaccination effects on CD4 cells after COVID-19. Which antigens these TCRs recognize remains unknown. Clones were read by immunoSEQ multiplex PCR, and TCRdb kept only the in-frame ones, dropping some. This repertoire shows around 68,000 clones, about 80% found once; its top ten account for 10% to 15%. The source material was CD4+ T cells from PBMCs cultured with SARS-CoV-2 spike peptides, sampled before COVID-19 vaccination. All receptors derive from a human donor who received a COVID-19 vaccine. Each CDR3 is given with its conserved first and last residue. Fields, in order: J gene, V gene, D gene, clone size, CDR3 DNA, CDR3 protein. D genes are given only for firm matches. Clone size is not always given. Where it is, it says once, few, many or a class for expanded clones.

TRBJ2-2	TRBV19	-	-	TGTGCCAGTATCCTGGGGGCAGGGATAAAGTCCGGGGAGCTGTTTTTT	CASILGAGIKSGELFF
TRBJ2-1	TRBV5-1	-	few	TGCGCCAGCAGCTACTCCGGACCAAAGGGGTTCTTC	CASSYSGPKGFF
TRBJ1-4	TRBV19	-	-	TGTGCCAGTAGCCGACAGGCGAGGGAGGAAAAACTGTTTTTT	CASSRQAREEKLFF
TRBJ1-2	TRBV7-2	-	-	TGTGCCAGCAGCTTAGGAGCTTATGGCTACACCTTC	CASSLGAYGYTF
TRBJ1-1	TRBV2	-	-	TGTGCCAGCACCCGCAGGGAATTGAACACTGAAGCTTTCTTT	CASTRRELNTEAFF
TRBJ1-3	TRBV28	-	few	TGTGCCAGCAGTATGGTAGCAGCCCCTTGGGGAAACACCATATATTTT	CASSMVAAPWGNTIYF
TRBJ1-1	TRBV2	-	-	TGTGCCAGCTCGGGGGAGTGGGGCACTGAAGCTTTCTTT	CASSGEWGTEAFF
TRBJ2-1	TRBV6-5	-	once	TGTGCCAGCAGTTATTATCGGGGGCCCCAGGGTGAGCAGTTCTTC	CASSYYRGPQGEQFF
TRBJ2-5	TRBV2	-	few	TGTGCCAGCAGACCCCCGGGGAGGGAGACCCAGTACTTC	CASRPPGRETQYF
TRBJ1-1	TRBV9	-	once	TGTGCCAGCAGCCCATACAGGGAGAACACTGAAGCTTTCTTT	CASSPYRENTEAFF
TRBJ2-3	TRBV19	-	-	TGTGCCAGTAGTTTAAAGGGACCCAGTGGGGCAGATACGCAGTATTTT	CASSLKGPSGADTQYF
TRBJ2-5	TRBV24-1	-	once	TGTGCCACCAGTGTTGCGGGGGCCCAAGAGACCCAGTACTTC	CATSVAGAQETQYF
TRBJ1-5	TRBV20-1	-	-	TGCAGTGCTAGTATGGACCCCAATCAGCCCCAGCATTTT	CSASMDPNQPQHF
TRBJ2-3	TRBV2	-	-	TGTGCCAGCAAAAGAGCGGAGAGCACAGATACGCAGTATTTT	CASKRAESTDTQYF
TRBJ1-2	TRBV19	-	-	TGTGCCAGTAGATCCGGTTGGGGCTATGGCTACACCTTC	CASRSGWGYGYTF
TRBJ1-1	TRBV30	-	-	TGTGCCTGGAGTGTACAACCCGAAGCTTTCTTT	CAWSVQPEAFF
TRBJ1-3	TRBV3-1/TRBV3-2	TRBD1	few	TGTGCCAGCAGCCAAGATCCTAACAGGGGGTCTGGAAACACCATATATTTT	CASSQDPNRGSGNTIYF
TRBJ2-1	TRBV7-8	-	-	TGTGCCAGCAGCCCAAGGCGGACGGAGCTGGGTGAGCAGTTCTTC	CASSPRRTELGEQFF
TRBJ2-1	TRBV10-2	TRBD1	few	TGCGCCAGCAGACCCATTACAGGGGGAGTCTACAATGAGCAGTTCTTC	CASRPITGGVYNEQFF
TRBJ1-6	TRBV9	-	-	TGTGCCAGCAGCGTAGAGGAAGGGAATTCACCCCTCCACTTT	CASSVEEGNSPLHF
TRBJ2-1	TRBV11-3	-	-	TGTGCCAGCTCGTTGGGGACCAGCTCCTACAATGAGCAGTTCTTC	CASSLGTSSYNEQFF
TRBJ1-2	TRBV19	-	-	TGTGCCAGTAGTCCTGGAGGACAACTATCCTATGGCTACACCTTC	CASSPGGQLSYGYTF
TRBJ1-4	TRBV19	-	-	TGTGCCAGTAGTATGGGTTCGGGAAAACTGTTTTTT	CASSMGSGKLFF
TRBJ1-5	TRBV7-2	-	-	TGTGCCAGCAGCTTCAGTTTAGGTAGCAATCAGCCCCAGCATTTT	CASSFSLGSNQPQHF
TRBJ2-2	TRBV5-1	-	-	TGCGCCAGCAGCGCCACAGCGAACACCGGGGAGCTGTTTTTT	CASSATANTGELFF
TRBJ2-2	TRBV24-1	-	-	TGTGCCACCCGACAGGAGGGGTCCGGGGAGCTGTTTTTT	CATRQEGSGELFF
TRBJ2-5	TRBV12-3/TRBV12-4	-	-	TGTGCCAGCAGTATACTCGACGCGGAGACCCAGTACTTC	CASSILDAETQYF
TRBJ2-3	TRBV3-1/TRBV3-2	TRBD1	-	TGTGCCAGCAGCAGGCGACAGGGTACAGATACGCAGTATTTT	CASSRRQGTDTQYF
TRBJ1-1	TRBV7-8	-	-	TGTGCCAGCGCATTTACGGTTAACACTGAAGCTTTCTTT	CASAFTVNTEAFF
TRBJ1-4	TRBV18	-	-	TGTGCCAGCTCAACACGACGGGATGCAACTAATGAAAAACTGTTTTTT	CASSTRRDATNEKLFF
TRBJ2-3	TRBV6-5	TRBD2	-	TGTGCCAGCAGGAAAGCGGGGCGCACAGATACGCAGTATTTT	CASRKAGRTDTQYF
TRBJ1-5	TRBV19	-	-	TGTGCCAGTATCCATACGGTCGGGGGACGGAGCAATCAGCCCCAGCATTTT	CASIHTVGGRSNQPQHF
TRBJ1-3	TRBV9	-	once	TGTGCCAGCAGCGCCCGGGGCGCGTCTGGAAACACCATATATTTT	CASSARGASGNTIYF
TRBJ1-6	TRBV2	-	-	TGTGCCAGCTCCTTAACAGGGATCAGCAATTCACCCCTCCACTTT	CASSLTGISNSPLHF
TRBJ1-2	TRBV6-5	-	few	TGTGCCAGCAGTTACTCGGGGGGAGGCTACACCTTC	CASSYSGGGYTF
TRBJ2-5	TRBV28	TRBD1	-	TGTGCCAGCAGTTTACGACAGGGACGAGGGACCCAGTACTTC	CASSLRQGRGTQYF
TRBJ1-4	TRBV18	-	-	TGTGCCAGCTCACCGGACAGATGGAATGAAAAACTGTTTTTT	CASSPDRWNEKLFF
TRBJ1-3	TRBV30	-	-	TGTGCCTGGATTAGAACAGGGAACTCTGGAAACACCATATATTTT	CAWIRTGNSGNTIYF
TRBJ2-1	TRBV28	TRBD1	-	TGTGCCAGCAGACCCGGACAGGCGTACAATGAGCAGTTCTTC	CASRPGQAYNEQFF
TRBJ1-2	TRBV4-1	TRBD1	-	TGCGCCAGCAGCCTCCAAAGGGGGCAGAACTATGGCTACACCTTC	CASSLQRGQNYGYTF
TRBJ1-1	TRBV19	-	few	TGTGCCAGTAGTAACAGGGATTGGACTGAAGCTTTCTTT	CASSNRDWTEAFF
TRBJ1-1	TRBV30	-	-	TGTGCCTGGCGTACAGGGTTGAACACTGAAGCTTTCTTT	CAWRTGLNTEAFF
TRBJ2-3	TRBV4-1	TRBD2	-	TGCGCCAGCAGCCTTATTGGCGGGGGGCAGACAGATACGCAGTATTTT	CASSLIGGGQTDTQYF
TRBJ2-5	TRBV6-6	TRBD1	-	TGTGCCAGCAGTCCGGCCCCTGGGACAGGGTGGCAAGAGACCCAGTACTTC	CASSPAPGTGWQETQYF
TRBJ1-1	TRBV19	-	-	TGTGCCAGTAGTCGCTGGACGGACCCATCGGAAGCTTTCTTT	CASSRWTDPSEAFF
TRBJ1-2	TRBV29-1	-	-	TGCAGCGTTGAAGGAAACAGGGTGGACGGCTACACCTTC	CSVEGNRVDGYTF
TRBJ1-2	TRBV6-5	-	-	TGTGCCAGCAGTTACTCGAAAAACTTCCTATGGGAGGGCTACACCTTC	CASSYSKNFLWEGYTF
TRBJ1-1	TRBV2	-	few	TGTGCCAGCACGATCGAGGGTAACGAAGCTTTCTTT	CASTIEGNEAFF
TRBJ2-4	TRBV3-1/TRBV3-2	TRBD2	-	TGTGCCAGCAGCCCACTACGGGGGGGGGTAGCCAAAAACATTCAGTACTTC	CASSPLRGGVAKNIQYF
TRBJ1-1	TRBV6-6	-	-	TGTGCCAGCAGTTTTCTCCCCGGGGGGAACACTGAAGCTTTCTTT	CASSFLPGGNTEAFF
TRBJ1-1	TRBV18	-	-	TGTGCCAGCTCACTCGCAGCGGGGGTTGGGGTGAACACTGAAGCTTTCTTT	CASSLAAGVGVNTEAFF
TRBJ2-3	TRBV10-3	TRBD1	-	TGTGCCATCAGCCTGGGGACAGGGGACACAGATACGCAGTATTTT	CAISLGTGDTDTQYF
TRBJ2-1	TRBV9	TRBD2	-	TGTGCCAGCAGCGTAGCTAGCGGGGGGGTCGCCTCCTACAATGAGCAGTTCTTC	CASSVASGGVASYNEQFF
TRBJ1-4	TRBV5-1	-	-	TGCGCCAGCAGCTTGGTTCCGGTTAGCGGTAATGAAAAACTGTTTTTT	CASSLVPVSGNEKLFF
TRBJ1-5	TRBV27	-	-	TGTGCCAGCAGAACTGACAGAAAGCCTAATCAGCCCCAGCATTTT	CASRTDRKPNQPQHF